Described below is a single TCR beta chain sequence and its context. The antigen remains undetermined. This entry is derived from a study of cytomegalovirus exposure and HLA in healthy donors. Study context: Among about 179 million T cells, an earlier analysis found 90 million to 130 million unique TCR beta sequences.

The CDR3 runs 14 residues. Looked up from germline, CDR1 is SGHNT and CDR2 is YYREEE (reference sequence). Trimming removed 0 bases from V and 4 bases from J, with 7 bases in between. The primer mix had 60 Vbeta and 13 Jbeta primers. As processed by the authors: Roughly 80 million unique TCR beta chains, 9 million to 14 million shared, were counted in a later analysis. Only in-frame clones appear in the TCRdb table, and some are missing; sequencing was by immunoSEQ multiplex PCR. That table furnishes V, J and clone size, whereas the DNA furnished D and trimming. The sample records 130,000 or so clones, roughly 60% being singletons. Study results and caveats: Prior analysis indicated that the majority of TCR beta V segments exhibited productivity approximately 87% or approximately 30% of the time. Per a later analysis, roughly 17,000 TCR beta sequences showed association with HLA alleles at 0.05 false discovery rate.

The chain uses TRBV5-4 and TRBJ2-2; no clear D. This clonotype was obtained from a woman aged 40-49 years in good health and CMV-seronegative. The material sequenced was PBMCs. The CDR3 bases are TGTGCCAGCAGCTTGGGTAGTACCACCGGGGAGCTGTTTTTT. As protein: CASSLGSTTGELFF.